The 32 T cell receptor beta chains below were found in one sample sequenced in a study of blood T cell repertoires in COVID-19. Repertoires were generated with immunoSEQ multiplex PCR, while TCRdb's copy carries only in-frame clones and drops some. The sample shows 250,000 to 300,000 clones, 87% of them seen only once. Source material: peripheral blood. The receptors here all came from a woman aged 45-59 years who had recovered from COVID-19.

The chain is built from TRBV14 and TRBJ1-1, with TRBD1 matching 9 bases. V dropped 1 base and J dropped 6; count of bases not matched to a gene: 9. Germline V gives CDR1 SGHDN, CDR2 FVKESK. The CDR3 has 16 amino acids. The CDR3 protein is CASSQGLNRGLAEAFF. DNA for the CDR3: TGTGCCAGCAGCCAAGGGCTCAACAGGGGGCTAGCTGAAGCTTTCTTT.

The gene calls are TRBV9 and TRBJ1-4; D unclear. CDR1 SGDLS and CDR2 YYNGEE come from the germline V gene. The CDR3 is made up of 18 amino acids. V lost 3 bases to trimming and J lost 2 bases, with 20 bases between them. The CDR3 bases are TGTGCCAGCAGCGCCCCGTCCGGACTTTTCGCTACTAATGAAAAACTGTTTTTT. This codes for CASSAPSGLFATNEKLFF.

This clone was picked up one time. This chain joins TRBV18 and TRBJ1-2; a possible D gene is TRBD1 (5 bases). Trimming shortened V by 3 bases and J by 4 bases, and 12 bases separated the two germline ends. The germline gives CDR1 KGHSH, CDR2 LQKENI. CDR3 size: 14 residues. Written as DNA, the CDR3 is TGTGCCAGCTCACCGAGCAGAACAGGCTATGGCTACACCTTC. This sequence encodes CASSPSRTGYGYTF.

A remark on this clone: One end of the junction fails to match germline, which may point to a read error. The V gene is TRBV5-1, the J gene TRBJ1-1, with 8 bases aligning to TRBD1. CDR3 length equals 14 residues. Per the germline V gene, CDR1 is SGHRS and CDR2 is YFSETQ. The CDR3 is CASSVNRGNAEAFF. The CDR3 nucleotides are TGCGCCAGCAGCGTTAACAGGGGGAACGCTGAAGCTTTCTTT. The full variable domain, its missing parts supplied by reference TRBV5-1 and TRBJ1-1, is KAGVTQTPRYLIKTRGQQVTLSCSPISGHRSVSWYQQTPGQGLQFLFEYFSETQRNKGNFPGRFSGRQFSNSRSEMNVSTLELGDSALYLCASSVNRGNAEAFFGQGTRLTVV.

The CDR3 coding sequence is TGTGCCAGTAGTATGGGCAGGGGCTCTGGAAACACCATATATTTT. This gives the protein CASSMGRGSGNTIYF. The V gene is TRBV19, the J gene TRBJ1-3; possible D gene TRBD1, 6 bases. CDR3 length: 15 amino acids. Trimming removed 3 bases from V and 0 bases from J, with 9 bases in between. Per the germline V gene, CDR1 is LNHDA and CDR2 is SQIVND (reference sequence).

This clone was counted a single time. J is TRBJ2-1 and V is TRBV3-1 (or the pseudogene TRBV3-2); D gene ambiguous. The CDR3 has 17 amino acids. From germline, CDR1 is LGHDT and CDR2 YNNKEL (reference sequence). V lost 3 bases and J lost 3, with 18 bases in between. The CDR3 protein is CASSHGLAVLLYNEQFF. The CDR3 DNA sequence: TGTGCCAGCAGCCATGGGTTAGCAGTTCTTCTCTACAATGAGCAGTTCTTC.

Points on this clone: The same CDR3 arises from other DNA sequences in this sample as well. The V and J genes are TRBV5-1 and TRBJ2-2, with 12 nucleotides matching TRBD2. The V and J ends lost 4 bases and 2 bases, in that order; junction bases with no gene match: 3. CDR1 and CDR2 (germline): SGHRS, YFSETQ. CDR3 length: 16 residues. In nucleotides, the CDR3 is TGCGCCAGCAGCCCACTAGCGGGGGGTAACACCGGGGAGCTGTTTTTT. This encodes CASSPLAGGNTGELFF. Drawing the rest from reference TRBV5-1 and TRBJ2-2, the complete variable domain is KAGVTQTPRYLIKTRGQQVTLSCSPISGHRSVSWYQQTPGQGLQFLFEYFSETQRNKGNFPGRFSGRQFSNSRSEMNVSTLELGDSALYLCASSPLAGGNTGELFFGEGSRLTVL.

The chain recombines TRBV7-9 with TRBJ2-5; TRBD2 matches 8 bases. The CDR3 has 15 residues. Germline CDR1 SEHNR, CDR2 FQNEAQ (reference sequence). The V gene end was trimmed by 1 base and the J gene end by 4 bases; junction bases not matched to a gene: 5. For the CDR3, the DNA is TGTGCCAGCAGCTTAGACGGGGGGGCCAGAGAGACCCAGTACTTC. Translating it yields CASSLDGGARETQYF.

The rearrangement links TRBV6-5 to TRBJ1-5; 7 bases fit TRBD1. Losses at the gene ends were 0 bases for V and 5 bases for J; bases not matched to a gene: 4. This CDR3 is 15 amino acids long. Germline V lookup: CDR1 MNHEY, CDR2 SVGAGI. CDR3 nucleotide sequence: TGTGCCAGCAGTTACTCCCAGGGGGACGATCAGCCCCAGCATTTT. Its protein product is CASSYSQGDDQPQHF.

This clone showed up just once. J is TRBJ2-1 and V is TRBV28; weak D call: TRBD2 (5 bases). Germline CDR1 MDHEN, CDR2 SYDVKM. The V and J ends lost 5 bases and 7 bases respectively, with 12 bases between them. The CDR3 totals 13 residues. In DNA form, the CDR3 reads TGTGCCAGCAGTACAATCGAGGGTAATGAGCAGTTCTTC. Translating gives CASSTIEGNEQFF. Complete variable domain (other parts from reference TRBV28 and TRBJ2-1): DVKVTQSSRYLVKRTGEKVFLECVQDMDHENMFWYRQDPGLGLRLIYFSYDVKMKEKGDIPEGYSVSREKKERFSLILESASTNQTSMYLCASSTIEGNEQFFGPGTRLTVL.

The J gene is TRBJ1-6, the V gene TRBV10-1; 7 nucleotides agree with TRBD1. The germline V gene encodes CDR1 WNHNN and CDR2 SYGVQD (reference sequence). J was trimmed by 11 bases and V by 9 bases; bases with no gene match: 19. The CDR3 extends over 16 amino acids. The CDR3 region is CARPTRGASTPAPLHF. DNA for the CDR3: TGCGCCAGACCAACCAGGGGGGCGTCGACTCCGGCACCCCTCCACTTT.

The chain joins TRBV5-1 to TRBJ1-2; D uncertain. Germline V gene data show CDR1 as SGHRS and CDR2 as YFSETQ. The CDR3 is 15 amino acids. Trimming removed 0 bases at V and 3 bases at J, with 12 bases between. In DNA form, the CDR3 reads TGCGCCAGCAGCTTGGAACCGACAAGACACTATGGCTACACCTTC. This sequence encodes CASSLEPTRHYGYTF.

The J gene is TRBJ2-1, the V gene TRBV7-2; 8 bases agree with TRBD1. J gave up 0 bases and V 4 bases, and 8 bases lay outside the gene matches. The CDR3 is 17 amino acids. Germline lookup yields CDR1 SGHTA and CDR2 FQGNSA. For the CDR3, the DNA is TGTGCCAGCAGCTCCCGCTGGGACAGGATCTCCTACAATGAGCAGTTCTTC. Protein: CASSSRWDRISYNEQFF.

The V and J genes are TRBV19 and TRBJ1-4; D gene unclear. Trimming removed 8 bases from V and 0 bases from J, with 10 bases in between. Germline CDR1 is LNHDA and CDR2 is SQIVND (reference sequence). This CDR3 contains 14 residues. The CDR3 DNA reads TGTGCCAGTTCGCATCGCGCAACTAATGAAAAACTGTTTTTT. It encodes CASSHRATNEKLFF.

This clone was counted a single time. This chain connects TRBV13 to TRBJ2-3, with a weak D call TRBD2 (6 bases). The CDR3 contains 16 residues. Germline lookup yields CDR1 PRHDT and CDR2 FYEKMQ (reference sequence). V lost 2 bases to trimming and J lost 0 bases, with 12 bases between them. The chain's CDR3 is CASSLWTTHSTDTQYF. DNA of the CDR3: TGTGCCAGCAGCTTATGGACTACGCACAGCACAGATACGCAGTATTTT.

The CDR3 sequence: CASSLPLSGPYSYEQYF. CDR3 in DNA: TGTGCCAGCAGCCTCCCACTTAGCGGGCCTTACTCCTACGAGCAGTACTTC. V and J are TRBV7-2 and TRBJ2-7; TRBD2 matches 7 bases. CDR3 length: 17 residues. Per the germline V gene, CDR1 is SGHTA and CDR2 is FQGNSA. V gave up 5 bases and J gave up 0 bases; unmatched junction bases: 13. The variable domain in full, completed from reference TRBV7-2 and TRBJ2-7, reads GAGVSQSPSNKVTEKGKDVELRCDPISGHTALYWYRQSLGQGLEFLIYFQGNSAPDKSGLPSDRFSAERTGGSVSTLTIQRTQQEDSAVYLCASSLPLSGPYSYEQYFGPGTRLTVT.

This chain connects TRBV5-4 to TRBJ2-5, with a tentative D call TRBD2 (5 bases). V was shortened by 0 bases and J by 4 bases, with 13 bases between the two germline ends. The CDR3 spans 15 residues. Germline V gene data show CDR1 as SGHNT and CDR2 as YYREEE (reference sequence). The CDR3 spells CASSLEVSSRETQYF. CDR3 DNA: TGTGCCAGCAGCTTGGAGGTTTCTAGCCGAGAGACCCAGTACTTC. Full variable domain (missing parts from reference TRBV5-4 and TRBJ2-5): ETGVTQSPTHLIKTRGQQVTLRCSSQSGHNTVSWYQQALGQGPQFIFQYYREEENGRGNFPPRFSGLQFPNYSSELNVNALELDDSALYLCASSLEVSSRETQYFGPGTRLLVL.

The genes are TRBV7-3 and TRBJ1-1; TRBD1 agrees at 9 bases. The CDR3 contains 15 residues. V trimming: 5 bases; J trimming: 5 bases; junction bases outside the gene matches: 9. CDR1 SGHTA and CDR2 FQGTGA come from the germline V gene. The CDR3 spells CASSLGTGLGTEAFF. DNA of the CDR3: TGTGCCAGCAGCCTCGGGACAGGGCTTGGGACTGAAGCTTTCTTT.

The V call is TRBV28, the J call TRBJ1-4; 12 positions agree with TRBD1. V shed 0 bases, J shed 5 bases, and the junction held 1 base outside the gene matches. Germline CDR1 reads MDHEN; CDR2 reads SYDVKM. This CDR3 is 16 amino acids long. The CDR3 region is CASSLWGTGGNEKLFF. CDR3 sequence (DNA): TGTGCCAGCAGTTTATGGGGGACAGGGGGCAATGAAAAACTGTTTTTT.

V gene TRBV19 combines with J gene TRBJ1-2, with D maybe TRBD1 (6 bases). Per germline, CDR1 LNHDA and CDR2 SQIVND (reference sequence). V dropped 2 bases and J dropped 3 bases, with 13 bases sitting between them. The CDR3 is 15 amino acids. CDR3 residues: CASSIRSWTDYGYTF. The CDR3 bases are TGTGCCAGTAGTATAAGATCTTGGACAGACTATGGCTACACCTTC.

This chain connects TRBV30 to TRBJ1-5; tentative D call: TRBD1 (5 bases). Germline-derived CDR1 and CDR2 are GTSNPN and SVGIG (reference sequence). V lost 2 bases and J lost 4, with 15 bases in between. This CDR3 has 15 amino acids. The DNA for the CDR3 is TGTGCCTGGAGTCCCAAGGGTGCAGGGAATCAGCCCCAGCATTTT. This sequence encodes CAWSPKGAGNQPQHF.

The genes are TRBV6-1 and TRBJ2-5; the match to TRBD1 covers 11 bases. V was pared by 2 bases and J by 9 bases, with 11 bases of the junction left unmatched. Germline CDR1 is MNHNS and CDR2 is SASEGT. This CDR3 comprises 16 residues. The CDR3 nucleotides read TGTGCCAGCAGTGAACAACCGGGACAGGGGGTCGGGGCCCAGTACTTC. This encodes CASSEQPGQGVGAQYF.

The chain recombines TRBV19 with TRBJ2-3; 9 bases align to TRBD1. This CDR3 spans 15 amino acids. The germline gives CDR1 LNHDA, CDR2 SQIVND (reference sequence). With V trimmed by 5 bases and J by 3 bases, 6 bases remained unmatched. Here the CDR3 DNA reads TGTGCCAGTAGTTTCCCCGGGACAGGGACAGATACGCAGTATTTT. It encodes CASSFPGTGTDTQYF.

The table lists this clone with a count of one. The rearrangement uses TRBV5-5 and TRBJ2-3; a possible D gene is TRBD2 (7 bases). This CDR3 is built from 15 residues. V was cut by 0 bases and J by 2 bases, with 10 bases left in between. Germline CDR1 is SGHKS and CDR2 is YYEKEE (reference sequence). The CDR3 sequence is CASSLDGGATDTQYF. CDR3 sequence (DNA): TGTGCCAGCAGCTTGGATGGGGGGGCCACAGATACGCAGTATTTT.

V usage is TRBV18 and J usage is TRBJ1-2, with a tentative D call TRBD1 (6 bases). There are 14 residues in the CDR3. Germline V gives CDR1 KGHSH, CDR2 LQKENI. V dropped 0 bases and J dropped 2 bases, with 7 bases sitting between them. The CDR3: CASSPPGQNYGYTF. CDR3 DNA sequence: TGTGCCAGCTCACCACCGGGACAAAACTATGGCTACACCTTC.

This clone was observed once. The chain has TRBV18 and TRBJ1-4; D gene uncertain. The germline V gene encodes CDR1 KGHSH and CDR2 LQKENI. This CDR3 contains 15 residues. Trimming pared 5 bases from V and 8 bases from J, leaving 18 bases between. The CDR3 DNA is TGTGCCAGCTCAGTCCTTTGGAACAGTCCCGAAAAACTGTTTTTT. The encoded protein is CASSVLWNSPEKLFF.

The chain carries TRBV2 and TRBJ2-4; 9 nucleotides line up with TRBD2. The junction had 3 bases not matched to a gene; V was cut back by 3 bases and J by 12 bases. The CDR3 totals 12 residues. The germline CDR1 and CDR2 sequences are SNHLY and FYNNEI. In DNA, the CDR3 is TGTGCCAGCAGTGAGACTAGCGGATATCAGTACTTC. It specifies CASSETSGYQYF.

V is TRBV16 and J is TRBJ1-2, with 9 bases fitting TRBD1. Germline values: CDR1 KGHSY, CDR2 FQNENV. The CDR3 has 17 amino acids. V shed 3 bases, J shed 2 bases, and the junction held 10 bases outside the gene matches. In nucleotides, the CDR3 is TGTGCCAGCAGCCACGGGACAGGGCAAGGTGTCAACTATGGCTACACCTTC. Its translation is CASSHGTGQGVNYGYTF.

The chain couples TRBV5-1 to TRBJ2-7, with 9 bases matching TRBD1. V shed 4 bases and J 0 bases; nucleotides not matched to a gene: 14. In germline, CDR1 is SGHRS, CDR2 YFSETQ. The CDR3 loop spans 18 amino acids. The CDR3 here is CASSIEQGAPYNSYEQYF. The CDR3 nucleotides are TGCGCCAGCAGCATAGAACAGGGGGCTCCTTATAACTCCTACGAGCAGTACTTC.

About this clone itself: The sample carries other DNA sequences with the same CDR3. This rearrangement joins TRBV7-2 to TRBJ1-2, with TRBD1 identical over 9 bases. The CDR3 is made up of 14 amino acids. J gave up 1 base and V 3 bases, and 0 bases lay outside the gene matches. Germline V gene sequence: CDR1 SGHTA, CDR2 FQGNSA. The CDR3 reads CASSLDRGNYGYTF. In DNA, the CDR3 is TGTGCCAGCAGCTTGGACAGGGGTAACTATGGCTACACCTTC.

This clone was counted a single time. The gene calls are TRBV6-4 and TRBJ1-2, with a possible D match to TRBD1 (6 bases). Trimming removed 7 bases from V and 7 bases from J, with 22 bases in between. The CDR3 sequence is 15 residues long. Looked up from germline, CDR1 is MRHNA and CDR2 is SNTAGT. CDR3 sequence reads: CASTLTAQGLGGYTF. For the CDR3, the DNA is TGTGCCAGCACTCTCACCGCACAGGGTCTAGGTGGCTACACCTTC.

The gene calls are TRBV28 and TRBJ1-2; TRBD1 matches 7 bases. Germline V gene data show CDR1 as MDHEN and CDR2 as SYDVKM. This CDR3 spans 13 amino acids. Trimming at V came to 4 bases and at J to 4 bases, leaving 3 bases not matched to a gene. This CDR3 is CASSWDSLYGYTF. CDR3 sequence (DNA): TGTGCCAGCAGTTGGGACAGTCTCTATGGCTACACCTTC.